This TCR beta chain was recovered during a study of T cell responses to AZD1222 COVID-19 vaccine. Study background: Second-dose intervals of approximately 4 or approximately 12 weeks were pooled.

Broader study findings: Across spike, vaccine-associated CD4 TCRs were found, dominant at 160-218 and 743-854. Mostly white British, mostly female donors; authors suggested clonal diversity may be underestimated.

Note on this clone: Its cognate antigen is unknown.

Using immunoSEQ multiplex PCR, the repertoire was profiled, and TCRdb retains in-frame clones only, with some absent. Here the sample spans fewer than 45,000 clones, 75% to 85% being singletons. Germline V gene sequence: CDR1 MDHEN, CDR2 SYDVKM. CDR3 length: 14 amino acids. The V gene lost 7 bases and the J gene lost 5 bases, with 18 bases spanning the gap. Sequencing was performed on peripheral blood, taken on day 0 of AZD1222 vaccination. The receptor's source is an adult in good health. This chain uses TRBV28 with TRBJ2-7, with D possibly matching TRBD2 (5 bases). The CDR3 sequence: CASTSLGRRDEQYF. As DNA, the CDR3 is TGTGCCAGCACCTCTTTAGGGAGAAGGGACGAGCAGTACTTC.